One sample yielded the 9 T cell receptor beta chains listed below, sequenced in a study of identical twins. Each CDR3 protein gets one entry after TCRdb re-called the 5' RACE reads with MiXCR. The table has roughly 570,000 distinct CDR3 sequences, 9.5% to 10% seen once. These data also featured in a second study, about yellow fever vaccine responses in identical twins.

The material sequenced was PBMCs. The receptors derive from a woman aged 18-29 years in good health.

The sample holds many counts of this clonotype. CDR3 sequence (DNA): TGTGCCAGCAGCTTAGGTTCTAGCACAGATACGCAGTATTTT. Translating it yields CASSLGSSTDTQYF. The gene calls are TRBV7-9 and TRBJ2-3, with D unclear. V was trimmed by 1 base and J by 0 bases, leaving 5 bases between them. CDR3 length: 14 residues. The germline gives CDR1 SEHNR, CDR2 FQNEAQ (reference sequence).

This chain joins TRBV3-1 and TRBJ1-2, with no clear D. Germline V gene lookup returns CDR1 LGHDT and CDR2 YNNKEL (reference sequence). V shed 1 base and J shed 6 bases, with 9 bases lying between them. This CDR3 has 13 residues. CDR3 DNA sequence: TGTGCCAGCAGCCAAGTGGCGGCCGATGGCTACACCTTC. Its protein product is CASSQVAADGYTF.

This clonotype appeared a few times. The chain recombines TRBV7-2 with TRBJ2-3, with 12 bases fitting TRBD2. After removal of 2 bases from V and 9 bases from J, the junction contained 6 bases not matched to a gene. Germline loops: CDR1 SGHTA, CDR2 FQGNSA. CDR3 size: 15 residues. In DNA, the CDR3 is TGTGCCAGCAGCTTACGGACTAGCGGGGAGGGAACGCAGTATTTT. Translated, it gives CASSLRTSGEGTQYF.

This clonotype has a count of ten or more. The chain recombines TRBV12-3 or TRBV12-4 with TRBJ2-1; TRBD1 aligns across 11 bases. V shed 7 bases, J shed 6 bases, and the junction held 8 bases outside the gene matches. The CDR3 runs 15 residues. In DNA, the CDR3 is TGTGCCAGCACCCCTGGTGGACAGGGGGCCAATGAGCAGTTCTTC. It codes for CASTPGGQGANEQFF.

This clonotype was counted between two and nine times. The V and J genes are TRBV13 and TRBJ2-7; 8 bases are shared with TRBD2. V lost 3 bases, J lost 1 base, and 8 bases stayed unmatched. Germline-derived CDR1 and CDR2 are PRHDT and FYEKMQ (reference sequence). The CDR3 is 16 amino acids. CDR3 sequence: CASSFRTSRSSYEQYF. In DNA form, the CDR3 reads TGTGCCAGCAGCTTCCGGACTAGCCGATCGTCCTACGAGCAGTACTTC.

This clonotype was seen repeatedly, ten times or more. J is TRBJ2-1 and V is TRBV6-4; 7 bases are shared with TRBD1. This CDR3 is built from 16 residues. The germline CDR1 and CDR2 sequences are MRHNA and SNTAGT. V was pared by 5 bases and J by 6 bases, with 13 bases of the junction left unmatched. CDR3 DNA: TGTGCCAGCAGTAAAAGCAGTGGGACAGAGGGCAATGAGCAGTTCTTC. Translation gives CASSKSSGTEGNEQFF.

The J gene is TRBJ2-7, the V gene TRBV10-3; 10 bases align to TRBD1. Trimming took 4 bases from V and 6 from J; bases not matched to a gene: 6. Germline V gene lookup returns CDR1 ENHRY and CDR2 SYGVKD. This CDR3 has 14 amino acids. The CDR3 DNA reads TGTGCCATCAGTGCCGGGACAGGGGTAATCGAGCAGTACTTC. This codes for CAISAGTGVIEQYF.

This clonotype turned up a few times. This rearrangement joins TRBV6-1 to TRBJ2-5; 7 bases are shared with TRBD1. Trimming removed 6 bases from V and 4 bases from J; junction bases left unmatched: 5. The germline V gene has CDR1 MNHNS and CDR2 SASEGT. The CDR3 totals 13 residues. The CDR3 spells CASRSTGRETQYF. For the CDR3, the DNA is TGTGCCAGCAGATCGACAGGGCGAGAGACCCAGTACTTC.

The chain combines TRBV18 with TRBJ2-5; TRBD1 might be the D (6 bases). V gave up 4 bases and J gave up 1 base, with 10 bases separating them. Germline CDR1 KGHSH, CDR2 LQKENI. There are 14 residues in the CDR3. The CDR3 here is CASSRDNFQETQYF. DNA for the CDR3: TGTGCCAGCTCACGGGACAACTTCCAAGAGACCCAGTACTTC.